The next 16 T cell receptor beta chains were all read from a single sample in a study of long-term antiretroviral therapy in people with HIV. The assay, immunoSEQ v3.0, was run at survey level. Data came from immunoSEQ multiplex PCR; TCRdb stores just in-frame clones and leaves some out. The sample contains 23,000 or so clones, under 90% of which appear only once. The sample was unsorted PBMCs, taken 0.1 years before starting antiretroviral therapy. The receptors were gathered from a man aged 40-49 years with HIV.

The V call is TRBV7-2, the J call TRBJ1-2, with 8 bases lining up with TRBD1. CDR1 is SGHTA and CDR2 is FQGNSA in the germline V gene. CDR3 length equals 14 residues. Unmatched junction bases numbered 5, after V lost 7 bases and J lost 1 base. The CDR3 spells CASNADRGNYGYTF. As DNA, the CDR3 is TGTGCCAGCAACGCCGACAGGGGTAACTATGGCTACACCTTC.

The genes are TRBV15 and TRBJ2-5, with 7 positions matching TRBD2. Germline assignment: CDR1 LNHNV and CDR2 YYDKDF (reference sequence). This CDR3 has 14 amino acids. V dropped 1 base and J dropped 3; count of bases not matched to a gene: 2. CDR3 amino acids: CATSRGGGEETQYF. CDR3 in DNA: TGTGCCACCAGCAGAGGTGGGGGGGAAGAGACCCAGTACTTC.

The chain employs TRBV4-1 and TRBJ1-6; no definite D call. Germline assignment: CDR1 MGHRA and CDR2 YSYEKL. Trimming stripped 3 bases from V and 10 bases from J, with 13 bases between. CDR3 size: 14 residues. Written as DNA, the CDR3 is TGCGCCAGCAGCCACGAGGTCGAGGGATCACCCCTCCACTTT. Its protein product is CASSHEVEGSPLHF.

The chain is built from TRBV7-9 and TRBJ2-7, with D perhaps TRBD1 (5 bases). In germline, CDR1 is SEHNR, CDR2 FQNEAQ (reference sequence). Trimming took 4 bases from V and 5 from J, leaving 18 bases between them. The CDR3 has 15 amino acids. The CDR3 region is CASSSLTQGIHEQYF. The CDR3 DNA is TGTGCCAGCAGCTCCTTAACCCAGGGTATCCACGAGCAGTACTTC. Filled out from reference TRBV7-9 and TRBJ2-7, the complete variable domain reads DTGVSQNPRHKITKRGQNVTFRCDPISEHNRLYWYRQTLGQGPEFLTYFQNEAQLEKSRLLSDRFSAERPKGSFSTLEIQRTEQGDSAMYLCASSSLTQGIHEQYFGPGTRLTVT.

The sample holds a few counts of this clone. The chain combines TRBV19 with TRBJ1-2, with no clear D. Looked up from germline, CDR1 is LNHDA and CDR2 is SQIVND (reference sequence). V was trimmed by 11 bases and J by 3 bases, leaving 19 bases between them. CDR3 length: 14 residues. The CDR3 loop is CALIGQEAYYGYTF. Here the CDR3 DNA reads TGTGCCTTAATTGGGCAGGAAGCTTACTATGGCTACACCTTC.

This clone appeared a few times. The chain joins TRBV27 to TRBJ1-6, with D unclear. Deletions cut 7 bases from V and 1 base from J, with 11 bases between. CDR1 and CDR2 from the germline V gene are MNHEY and SMNVEV (reference sequence). This CDR3 contains 15 residues. CDR3 sequence: CASTSLGSYNSPLHF. The CDR3 bases are TGTGCCAGCACCTCCTTAGGGTCCTATAATTCACCCCTCCACTTT.

The rearrangement joins TRBV7-2 to TRBJ1-4; D uncertain. The germline gives CDR1 SGHTA, CDR2 FQGNSA. Trimming left V 5 bases short and J 3 bases short, with 7 bases between. This CDR3 contains 13 residues. The CDR3 loop reads CASSRIPNEKLFF. The DNA of the CDR3 is TGTGCCAGCAGCAGGATCCCTAATGAAAAACTGTTTTTT.

This chain joins TRBV5-4 and TRBJ1-4; TRBD1 is a possible D gene (5 bases). CDR3 length: 15 amino acids. With 8 bases removed from V and 0 bases from J, the gap between germline ends came to 14 bases. The germline gives CDR1 SGHNT, CDR2 YYREEE (reference sequence). CDR3 sequence: CASSTGGATNEKLFF. For the CDR3, the DNA is TGTGCCAGTTCGACCGGGGGGGCAACTAATGAAAAACTGTTTTTT.

A few counts support this clone. The V gene is TRBV7-9, the J gene TRBJ2-7; TRBD2 aligns across 9 bases. Germline V gene sequence: CDR1 SEHNR, CDR2 FQNEAQ (reference sequence). J was trimmed by 3 bases and V by 1 base; bases with no gene match: 4. The CDR3 consists of 15 residues. As DNA, the CDR3 is TGTGCCAGCAGCTTAGTTAGCGGGGGCCACTACGAGCAGTACTTC. Its translation: CASSLVSGGHYEQYF.

The chain joins TRBV5-1 to TRBJ2-2, with D tentatively TRBD1 (6 bases). Germline CDR1 SGHRS, CDR2 YFSETQ. The length of the CDR3 is 17 residues. Trimming cost V 4 bases and J 0 bases, with 16 bases left between them. CDR3 DNA sequence: TGCGCCAGCAGCCAAAAACAGGGCTCGGCGAACACCGGGGAGCTGTTTTTT. This translates into CASSQKQGSANTGELFF.

This chain uses TRBV7-9 with TRBJ2-5; TRBD2 might be the D (6 bases). The J call may be mistaken, given a closer DNA end match to TRBJ2-7. CDR3 length: 14 amino acids. The V gene's germline CDR1 is SEHNR and CDR2 FQNEAQ (reference sequence). CDR3 region: CASSLGLYTYEQYF. In nucleotides, the CDR3 is TGTGCCAGCAGCTTGGGACTTTATACCTACGAGCAGTACTTC.

The V and J genes are TRBV7-3 and TRBJ2-2; possible D gene TRBD1, 6 bases. V lost 4 bases and J 0 bases, leaving 9 bases between the germline ends. This CDR3 spans 15 amino acids. The germline V gene encodes CDR1 SGHTA and CDR2 FQGTGA. DNA for the CDR3: TGTGCCAGCAGCTACGGGACAACGAACACCGGGGAGCTGTTTTTT. As protein: CASSYGTTNTGELFF.

This rearrangement joins TRBV18 to TRBJ1-5; D call uncertain. Trimming took off 2 bases at V and 7 bases at J, with 12 bases between the two ends. This CDR3 is built from 14 residues. The V gene's germline CDR1 is KGHSH and CDR2 LQKENI. In DNA form, the CDR3 reads TGTGCCAGCTCACCATATGGGGAAGGCCAGCCCCAGCATTTT. It is translated as CASSPYGEGQPQHF.

V gene TRBV11-1 combines with J gene TRBJ1-1, with 9 bases lining up with TRBD1. The CDR3 is 15 residues long. Germline CDR1 SGHAT, CDR2 FQDESV (reference sequence). J lost 0 bases, V lost 5 bases, and 4 bases had no gene match. The CDR3 DNA is TGTGCCAGCAGCCCTGACAGGGGGATGAACACTGAAGCTTTCTTT. Translating it yields CASSPDRGMNTEAFF.

The chain combines TRBV7-2 with TRBJ2-1; D call uncertain. V was pared by 4 bases and J by 4 bases, with 8 bases between. Germline V gene lookup returns CDR1 SGHTA and CDR2 FQGNSA. This CDR3 has 13 residues. The CDR3 DNA follows: TGTGCCAGCAGCTCTCAACGGTACAATGAGCAGTTCTTC. Its protein is CASSSQRYNEQFF.

CDR3 region: CASSFRARQPQHF. CDR3 DNA: TGTGCCAGCAGTTTTCGGGCTAGACAGCCCCAGCATTTT. The chain couples TRBV28 to TRBJ1-5; D gene uncertain. This CDR3 has 13 residues. The V and J ends lost 3 bases and 7 bases respectively, with 10 bases between them. Looked up from germline, CDR1 is MDHEN and CDR2 is SYDVKM.